This TCR beta chain derives from a study of T cells in Graves' hyperthyroidism and ophthalmopathy. Germline CDR1 is DFQATT and CDR2 is SNEGSKA (reference sequence). CDR3 length equals 20 residues. Unmatched junction bases numbered 21, after V lost 2 bases and J lost 3 bases. The source material, RNA transcripts, was used to amplify TCR beta CDR3 regions. The HTBI primer set served for first-round RT-PCR of the TCR CDR3. TCRdb re-derived calls from the multiplex PCR reads in MiXCR, one entry per CDR3 protein. There are 500,000 to 700,000 distinct CDR3 sequences in the sample; about a sixth occur only once, and 15% to 20% lies in the top ten. Graves' hyperthyroidism qualified as stable when ophthalmopathy did not progress within 18 months.

This sequence was found in a woman in her late teens or twenties with Graves' hyperthyroidism. The chain is built from TRBV20-1 and TRBJ2-1, with 8 bases lining up with TRBD2. Material for sequencing was blood. The CDR3 DNA follows: TGCAGTGCTAGATCCCCCGGGGGGGCCCTCTCCGGGGGAGGCTACAATGAGCAGTTCTTC. This translates into CSARSPGGALSGGGYNEQFF.